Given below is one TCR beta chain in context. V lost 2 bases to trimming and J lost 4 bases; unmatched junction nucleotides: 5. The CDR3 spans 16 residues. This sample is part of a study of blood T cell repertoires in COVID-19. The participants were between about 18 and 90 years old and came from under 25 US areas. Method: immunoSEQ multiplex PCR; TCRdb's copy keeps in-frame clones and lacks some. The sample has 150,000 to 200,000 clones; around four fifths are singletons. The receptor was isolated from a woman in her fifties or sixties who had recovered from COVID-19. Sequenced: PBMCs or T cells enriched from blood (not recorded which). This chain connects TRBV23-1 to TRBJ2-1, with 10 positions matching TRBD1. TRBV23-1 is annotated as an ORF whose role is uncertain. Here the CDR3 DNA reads TGCGCCAGCAGTCAACTGTTGGGACAGGGGTACAATGAGCAGTTCTTC. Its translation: CASSQLLGQGYNEQFF.